The entry below gives a single T cell receptor (beta chain) sequence along with its context. This sample is part of a study of T cell responses to AZD1222 COVID-19 vaccine. The protocol was immunoSEQ multiplex PCR, while the TCRdb copy is restricted to in-frame clones and leaves out a portion. The sample includes fewer than 200,000 clones, 90% to 95% of them seen just once. Trimming took off 6 bases at V and 6 bases at J, with 15 bases between the two ends. The germline CDR1 and CDR2 sequences are LGHDT and YNNKEL (reference sequence). This CDR3 spans 14 amino acids. This chain links TRBV3-1 (or the pseudogene TRBV3-2) with TRBJ2-1, with TRBD2 as a possible D gene (5 bases). This clonotype originated in an adult who received the AZD1222 COVID-19 vaccine. Sequenced material: peripheral blood, taken 28 days after the second AZD1222 dose. CDR3 sequence (DNA): TGTGCCAGCAGTTTCCTGGGGAGATTCAATGAGCAGTTCTTC. Translated: CASSFLGRFNEQFF.